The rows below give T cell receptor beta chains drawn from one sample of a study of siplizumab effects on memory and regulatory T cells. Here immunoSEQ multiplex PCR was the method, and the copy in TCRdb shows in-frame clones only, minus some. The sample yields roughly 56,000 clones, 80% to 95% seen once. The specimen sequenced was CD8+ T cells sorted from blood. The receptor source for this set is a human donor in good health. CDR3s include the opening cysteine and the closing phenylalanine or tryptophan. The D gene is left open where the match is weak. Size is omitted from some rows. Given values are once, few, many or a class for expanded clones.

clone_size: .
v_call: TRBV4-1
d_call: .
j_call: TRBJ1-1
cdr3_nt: TGCGCCAGCAGCCAAGATTGGGGTGGCACTGAAGCTTTCTTT
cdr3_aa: CASSQDWGGTEAFF

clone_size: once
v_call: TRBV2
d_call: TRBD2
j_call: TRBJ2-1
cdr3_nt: TGTGCCAGCAGTGAAGGGAGCGGGAGGAACTACAATGAGCAGTTCTTC
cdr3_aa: CASSEGSGRNYNEQFF

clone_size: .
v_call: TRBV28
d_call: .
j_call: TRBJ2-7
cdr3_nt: TGTGCCAGCAGTTCCCCGCCCAGGACCTACGAGCAGTACTTC
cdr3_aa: CASSSPPRTYEQYF

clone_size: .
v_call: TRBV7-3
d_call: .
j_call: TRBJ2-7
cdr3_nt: TGTGCCAGCAGCTTAGGTTCAGGGGACGAGCAGTACTTC
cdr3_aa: CASSLGSGDEQYF

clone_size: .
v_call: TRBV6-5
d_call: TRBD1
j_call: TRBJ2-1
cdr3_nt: TGTGCCAGCAGTTACTCGGACAGGGACAATGAGCAGTTCTTC
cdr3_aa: CASSYSDRDNEQFF

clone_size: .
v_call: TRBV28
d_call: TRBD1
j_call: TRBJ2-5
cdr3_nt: TGTGCCAGCAGTTTCGGGACAGGGCAAGAGACCCAGTACTTC
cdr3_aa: CASSFGTGQETQYF

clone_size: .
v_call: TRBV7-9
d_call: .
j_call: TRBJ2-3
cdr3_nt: TGTGCCAGCAGTCCACCGGGAAACACAGATACGCAGTATTTT
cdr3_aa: CASSPPGNTDTQYF

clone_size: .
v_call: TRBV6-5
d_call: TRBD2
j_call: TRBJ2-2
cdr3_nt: TGTGCCAGCAGGAGCGGGGGCACCGGGGAGCTGTTTTTT
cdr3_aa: CASRSGGTGELFF

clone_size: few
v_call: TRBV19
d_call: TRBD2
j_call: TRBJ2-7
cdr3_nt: TGTGCCAGTAGTGGTCTCGCGGGAGAATACGAGCAGTACTTC
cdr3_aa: CASSGLAGEYEQYF

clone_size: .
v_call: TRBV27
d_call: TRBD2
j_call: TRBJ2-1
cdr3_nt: TGTGCCAGCTGTTCGGGAGGCTCCTACAATGAGCAGTTCTTC
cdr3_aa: CASCSGGSYNEQFF

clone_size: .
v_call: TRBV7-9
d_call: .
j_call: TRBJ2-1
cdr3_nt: TGTGCCAGCAGCTCCCCCTACAATGAGCAGTTCTTC
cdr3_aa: CASSSPYNEQFF

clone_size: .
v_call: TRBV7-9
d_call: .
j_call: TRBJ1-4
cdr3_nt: TGTGCCAGCAGCTTAAGAGAAAAACTGTTTTTT
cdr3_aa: CASSLREKLFF

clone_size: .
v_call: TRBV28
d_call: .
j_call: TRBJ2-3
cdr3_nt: TGTGCCAGCAGTTTAGGTCGATTCACAGATACGCAGTATTTT
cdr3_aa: CASSLGRFTDTQYF

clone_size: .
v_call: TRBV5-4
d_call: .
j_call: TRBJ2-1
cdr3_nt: TGTGCCAGCAGCTCCCAGGGGGGCGATGAGCAGTTCTTC
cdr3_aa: CASSSQGGDEQFF

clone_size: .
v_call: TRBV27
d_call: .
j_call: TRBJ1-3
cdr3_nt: TGTGCCAGCAGTCCCACGGGACTCTCTGGAAACACCATATATTTT
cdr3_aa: CASSPTGLSGNTIYF

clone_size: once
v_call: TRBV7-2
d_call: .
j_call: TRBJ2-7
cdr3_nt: TGTGCCAGCAGCCTGGGATTTCTCGAGCAGTACTTC
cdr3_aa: CASSLGFLEQYF

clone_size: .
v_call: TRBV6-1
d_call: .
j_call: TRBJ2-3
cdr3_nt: TGTGCCAGCAGCCTGGGAGAAGGGCCAGATACGCAGTATTTT
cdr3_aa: CASSLGEGPDTQYF

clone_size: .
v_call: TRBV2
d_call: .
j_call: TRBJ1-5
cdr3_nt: TGTGCCAGCAGTGACGACGGGAAAAGCAATCAGCCCCAGCATTTT
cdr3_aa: CASSDDGKSNQPQHF

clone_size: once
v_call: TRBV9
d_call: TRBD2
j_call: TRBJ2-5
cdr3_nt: TGTGCCAGCAGCGTAAGGTCTAGCGGGAATGGGGAGACCCAGTACTTC
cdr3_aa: CASSVRSSGNGETQYF

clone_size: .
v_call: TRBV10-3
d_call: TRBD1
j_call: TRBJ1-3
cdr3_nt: TGTGCCATCAGTGGAACGGGACAGGGTCTCGGAAACACCATATATTTT
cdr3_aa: CAISGTGQGLGNTIYF

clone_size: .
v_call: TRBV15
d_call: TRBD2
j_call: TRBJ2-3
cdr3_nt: TGTGCCACCAGCAGAGATGGAATGGGACTAGCGAACACAGATACGCAGTATTTT
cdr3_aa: CATSRDGMGLANTDTQYF

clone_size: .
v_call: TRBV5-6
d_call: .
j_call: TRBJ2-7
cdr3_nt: TGTGCCAGCAGGGTTCAGGGTGCCTACGAGCAGTACTTC
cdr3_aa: CASRVQGAYEQYF

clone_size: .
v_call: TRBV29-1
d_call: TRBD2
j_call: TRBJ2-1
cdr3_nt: TGCAGCGCCGGGACTAGCCGCCAACATGAGCAGTTCTTC
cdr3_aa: CSAGTSRQHEQFF

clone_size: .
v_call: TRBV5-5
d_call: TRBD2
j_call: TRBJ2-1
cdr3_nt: TGTGCCAGTGGACTAGCAGATTACAATGAGCAGTTCTTC
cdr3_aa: CASGLADYNEQFF

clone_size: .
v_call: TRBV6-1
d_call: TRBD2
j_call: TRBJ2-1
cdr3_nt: TGTGCCAGCATTCCGACTAGCGGGACGAAGGATGAGCAGTTCTTC
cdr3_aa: CASIPTSGTKDEQFF

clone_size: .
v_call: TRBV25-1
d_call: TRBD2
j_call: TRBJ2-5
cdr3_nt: TGTGCCAGCAGTGAATTAGCGGGAGGCCTAAAAGAGACCCAGTACTTC
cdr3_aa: CASSELAGGLKETQYF

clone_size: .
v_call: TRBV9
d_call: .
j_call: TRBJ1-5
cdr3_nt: TGTGCCAGCAGCGTAGGCGGTACGCAGCCCCAGCATTTT
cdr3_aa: CASSVGGTQPQHF

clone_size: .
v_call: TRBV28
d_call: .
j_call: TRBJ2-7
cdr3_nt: TGTGCCAGCAGTGGGGCAGTAGAGCAGTACTTC
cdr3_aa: CASSGAVEQYF

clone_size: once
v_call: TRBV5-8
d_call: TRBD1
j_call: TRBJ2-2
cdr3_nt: TGTGCCAGCAGCTTGGGCGTCACAGGGGCCGGGGAGCTGTTTTTT
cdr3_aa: CASSLGVTGAGELFF

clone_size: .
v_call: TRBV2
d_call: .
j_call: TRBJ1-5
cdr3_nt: TGTGCCAGCAGTGGGCACCCTGGCAATCAGCCCCAGCATTTT
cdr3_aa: CASSGHPGNQPQHF

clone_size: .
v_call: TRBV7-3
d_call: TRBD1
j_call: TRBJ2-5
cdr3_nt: TGTGCCAGCAGCCCCGGGACAGGGGGAATGGAGACCCAGTACTTC
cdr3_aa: CASSPGTGGMETQYF

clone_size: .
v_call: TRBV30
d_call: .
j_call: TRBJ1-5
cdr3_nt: TGTGCCTGGAGCGCATGGAATCAGCCCCAGCATTTT
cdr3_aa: CAWSAWNQPQHF

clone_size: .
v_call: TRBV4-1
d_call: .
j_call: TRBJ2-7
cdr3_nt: TGCGCCAGCAGCCAAGATAAGGGCGGGGCTCGCTCGAGTGAGCAGTACTTC
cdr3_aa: CASSQDKGGARSSEQYF

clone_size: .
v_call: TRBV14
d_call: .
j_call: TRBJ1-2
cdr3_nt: TGTGCCAGCAGCCAAGTCAACTATGGCTACACCTTC
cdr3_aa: CASSQVNYGYTF

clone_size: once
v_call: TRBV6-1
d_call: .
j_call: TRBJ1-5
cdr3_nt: TGTGCCAGCAGTGACTGGACGAATCAGCCCCAGCATTTT
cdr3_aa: CASSDWTNQPQHF

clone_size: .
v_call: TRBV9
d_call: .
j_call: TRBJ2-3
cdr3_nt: TGTGCCAGCAGCTCGGGTCTCATGGATACGCAGTATTTT
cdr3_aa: CASSSGLMDTQYF

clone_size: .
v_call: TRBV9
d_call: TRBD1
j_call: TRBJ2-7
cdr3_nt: TGTGCCAGCAGCGCCCGAACCCAGGGGGAAATGCACTTC
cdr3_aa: CASSARTQGEMHF

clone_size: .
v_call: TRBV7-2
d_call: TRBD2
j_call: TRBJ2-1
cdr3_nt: TGTGCCAGCAGCTTAAGGGGGACTAGTGCCAATGAGCAGTTCTTC
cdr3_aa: CASSLRGTSANEQFF

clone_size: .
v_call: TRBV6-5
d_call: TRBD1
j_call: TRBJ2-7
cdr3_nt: TGTGCCAGCAGTCAAAACAGGGGCTACGAGCAGTACTTC
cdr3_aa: CASSQNRGYEQYF